This T cell receptor beta chain was documented in a study of cytomegalovirus exposure and HLA in healthy donors. Turning to the study itself: Approximately 190 million T cells yielded some 100 million unique TCR beta sequences, as an earlier analysis found. Findings and caveats of the study: In a later analysis, TCR beta V- and J-gene trimming showed a link to a missense DCLRE1C variant. Most observed TCR sequences were rare, whereas some public TCRs were detected in many donors.

The primer mix had 60 Vbeta and 13 Jbeta primers. Profiled with immunoSEQ multiplex PCR; TCRdb holds only in-frame clones, not every one. This sample has around 36,000 clones; approximately 90% occur once, and the top ten carry 10% to 12%. This CDR3 is 14 amino acids long. Trimming took 1 base from V and 5 from J, leaving 11 bases between them. CDR1 and CDR2 (germline): SGHTA, FQGNSA. About this clone itself: Its cognate antigen is unknown.

V and J are TRBV7-2 and TRBJ1-2; TRBD1 is a possible D gene (6 bases). This clonotype was sampled from a woman in her thirties or forties in good health and CMV-seropositive. The sample comprised PBMCs. CDR3 nucleotides: TGTGCCAGCAGCTTAGGGCAGGGGAAGTATGGCTACACCTTC. Protein sequence: CASSLGQGKYGYTF. The variable domain in full, completed from reference TRBV7-2 and TRBJ1-2, reads GAGVSQSPSNKVTEKGKDVELRCDPISGHTALYWYRQSLGQGLEFLIYFQGNSAPDKSGLPSDRFSAERTGGSVSTLTIQRTQQEDSAVYLCASSLGQGKYGYTFGSGTRLTVV.